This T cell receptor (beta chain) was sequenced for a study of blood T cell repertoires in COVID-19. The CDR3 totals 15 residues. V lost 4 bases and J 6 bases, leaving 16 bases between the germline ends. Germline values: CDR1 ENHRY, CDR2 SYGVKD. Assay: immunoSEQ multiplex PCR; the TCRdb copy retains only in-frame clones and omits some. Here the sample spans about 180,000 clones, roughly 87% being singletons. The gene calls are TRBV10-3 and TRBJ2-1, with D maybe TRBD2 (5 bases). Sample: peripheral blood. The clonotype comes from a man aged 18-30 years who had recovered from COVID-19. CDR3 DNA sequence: TGTGCCATCAGTGGACCGGCTAGCCTGGGCAATGAGCAGTTCTTC. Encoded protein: CAISGPASLGNEQFF.